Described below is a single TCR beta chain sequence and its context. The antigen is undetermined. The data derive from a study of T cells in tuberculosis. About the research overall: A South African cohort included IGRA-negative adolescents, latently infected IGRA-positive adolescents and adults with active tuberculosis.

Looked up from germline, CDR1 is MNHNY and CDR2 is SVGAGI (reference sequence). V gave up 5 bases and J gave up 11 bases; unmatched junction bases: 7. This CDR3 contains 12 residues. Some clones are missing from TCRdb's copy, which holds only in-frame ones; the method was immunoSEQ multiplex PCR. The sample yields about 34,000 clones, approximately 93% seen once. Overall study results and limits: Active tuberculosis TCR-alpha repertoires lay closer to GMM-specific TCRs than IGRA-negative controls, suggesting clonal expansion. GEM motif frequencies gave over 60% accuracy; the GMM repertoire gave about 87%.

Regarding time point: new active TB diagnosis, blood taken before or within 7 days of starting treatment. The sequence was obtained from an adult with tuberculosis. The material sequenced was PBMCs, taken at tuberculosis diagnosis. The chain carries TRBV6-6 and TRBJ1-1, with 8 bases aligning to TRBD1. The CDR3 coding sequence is TGTGCCAGCAGTAACAGGGGGGAGGGGGCTTTCTTT. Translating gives CASSNRGEGAFF.